These 9 T cell receptor beta chains were all obtained from the same sample, sequenced in a study of CD8 T cells in Susac syndrome. About 0.5 to 1 ug RNA was reverse transcribed with random hexamers. TCRdb re-derived calls from the immunoSEQ multiplex PCR reads in MiXCR, one entry per CDR3 protein. This table has about 180,000 distinct CDR3 sequences, under 95% appearing once. Sequencing input: CD4+ T cells from PBMCs. These receptors were collected from a human donor with Susac syndrome.

The V gene is TRBV30, the J gene TRBJ2-7; D unclear. Trimming took off 3 bases at V and 0 bases at J, with 6 bases between the two ends. The CDR3 spans 12 residues. CDR1 is GTSNPN, CDR2 SVGIG, per germline (reference sequence). This CDR3 reads CAWSATSYEQYF. CDR3 nucleotides: TGTGCCTGGAGCGCCACCTCCTACGAGCAGTACTTC.

The chain employs TRBV5-6 and TRBJ2-1; D may be TRBD1 (7 bases). The germline V and J ends were trimmed by 1 base and 4 bases, with 15 bases remaining between them. This CDR3 is 16 amino acids long. CDR1 and CDR2 (germline): SGHDT, YYEEEE. CDR3 sequence: CASSLLWTGLYNEQFF. The CDR3, as DNA: TGTGCCAGCAGCTTGCTTTGGACAGGACTATACAATGAGCAGTTCTTC.

The genes are TRBV29-1 and TRBJ2-5, with D perhaps matching TRBD2 (6 bases). V lost 3 bases, J lost 5 bases, and 13 bases lay in between. The CDR3 spans 13 residues. Germline-derived CDR1 and CDR2 are SQVTM and ANQGSEA. For the CDR3, the DNA is TGCAGCGTTGAGGAGGGGCTAGGGGAGACCCAGTACTTC. This sequence encodes CSVEEGLGETQYF.

This clonotype has just one count. The rearrangement links TRBV14 to TRBJ1-6; D not resolved. The CDR3 has 15 residues. Germline V gene data show CDR1 as SGHDN and CDR2 as FVKESK. Trimming shortened V by 0 bases and J by 10 bases, and 13 bases separated the two germline ends. The CDR3 spells CASSQEGSRRSPLHF. In nucleotides, the CDR3 is TGTGCCAGCAGCCAAGAGGGCTCACGAAGGTCACCCCTCCACTTT. Looking up the rest from reference TRBV14 and TRBJ1-6 gives the full variable domain: EAGVTQFPSHSVIEKGQTVTLRCDPISGHDNLYWYRRVMGKEIKFLLHFVKESKQDESGMPNNRFLAERTGGTYSTLKVQPAELEDSGVYFCASSQEGSRRSPLHFGNGTRLTVT.

The CDR3 reads CSARVGGAEAQHF. DNA for the CDR3: TGCAGTGCTAGAGTCGGGGGGGCAGAGGCCCAGCATTTT. The V gene is TRBV20-1, the J gene TRBJ1-5, with D perhaps matching TRBD1 (6 bases). The CDR3 extends over 13 amino acids. Germline CDR1 is DFQATT and CDR2 is SNEGSKA (reference sequence). V was clipped by 1 base and J by 11 bases, with 15 bases between them.

The V gene is TRBV5-1, the J gene TRBJ2-7; the D is unclear. Looked up from germline, CDR1 is SGHRS and CDR2 is YFSETQ. V was pared by 1 base and J by 5 bases, with 4 bases between. The CDR3 loop spans 11 amino acids. CDR3 nucleotide sequence: TGCGCCAGCAGCTTGAACGACGAGCAGTACTTC. Its protein product is CASSLNDEQYF.

The chain links TRBV4-3 to TRBJ1-1; weak D call: TRBD1 (5 bases). CDR1 and CDR2 (germline): LGHNA, YSLEER. With 1 base removed from V and 5 bases from J, the gap between germline ends came to 11 bases. This CDR3 comprises 14 residues. CDR3 region: CASSQVGRGTEAFF. CDR3 nucleotides: TGCGCCAGCAGCCAAGTAGGCCGGGGGACTGAAGCTTTCTTT.

The chain combines TRBV5-6 with TRBJ1-5; D perhaps matches TRBD1 (5 bases). V lost 0 bases, J lost 5 bases, and 12 bases lay in between. The germline V gene encodes CDR1 SGHDT and CDR2 YYEEEE. The CDR3 has 15 amino acids. The CDR3 DNA is TGTGCCAGCAGCTTGGCCGGGGAGGGGTATCAGCCCCAGCATTTT. Translated: CASSLAGEGYQPQHF.

This clonotype was detected only once. The chain has TRBV13 and TRBJ2-7; 10 bases fit TRBD1. Trimming took 2 bases from V and 9 from J; bases not matched to a gene: 4. CDR1 and CDR2 from the germline V gene are PRHDT and FYEKMQ (reference sequence). There are 13 residues in the CDR3. The CDR3 sequence: CASSLNRQGAQYF. The CDR3, as DNA: TGTGCCAGCAGCTTAAATAGACAGGGGGCGCAGTACTTC.